This TCR beta chain comes out of a study of control samples from healthy donors and cancer patients. TCRdb's table, derived via immunoSEQ multiplex PCR, lists solely in-frame clones and lacks some. Of about 54,000 clones in the sample, 95% to 96% were seen once. V shed 3 bases, J shed 0 bases, and the junction held 4 bases outside the gene matches. Germline CDR1 and CDR2: LNHNV and YYDKDF (reference sequence). The CDR3 loop spans 15 amino acids. The sample taken for sequencing was blood. V usage is TRBV15 and J usage is TRBJ1-1; 7 bases map to TRBD1. The sequence was obtained from a woman aged 25 to 45 in good health. In DNA, the CDR3 is TGTGCCACCAGCAGGGGGACAGAGATGAACACTGAAGCTTTCTTT. Its protein is CATSRGTEMNTEAFF.